The 10 T cell receptor beta chains given below trace back to one sample, sequenced in a study of T cells after somatic rescue of genetic block. The method was immunoSEQ multiplex PCR; TCRdb's version includes in-frame clones alone and lacks a portion of them. The sample consists of over 95,000 clones, 75% to 95% of them appearing once. Sequenced material: peripheral blood mononuclear cells (PBMCs). These receptors were obtained from a woman between 18 and 29 years old.

A note on this clone: Other DNA sequences from this sample encode an identical CDR3 as well. The chain carries TRBV5-1 and TRBJ1-1; D gene ambiguous. CDR1 is SGHRS, CDR2 YFSETQ, per germline. Trimming took 1 base from V and 3 from J, leaving 7 bases between them. The CDR3 runs to 13 residues. The CDR3 DNA sequence: TGCGCCAGCAGCTTGAAGGGCGACACTGAAGCTTTCTTT. This translates into CASSLKGDTEAFF.

The rearrangement uses TRBV5-5 and TRBJ2-2; possibly TRBD1 for D (5 bases). Germline V gene lookup returns CDR1 SGHKS and CDR2 YYEKEE (reference sequence). Trimming removed 0 bases at V and 2 bases at J, with 8 bases between. The CDR3 has 15 amino acids. The CDR3 region is CASSLGQTNTGELFF. The CDR3 coding sequence is TGTGCCAGCAGCTTGGGACAGACTAACACCGGGGAGCTGTTTTTT. Full variable domain (rest looked up from reference TRBV5-5 and TRBJ2-2): DAGVTQSPTHLIKTRGQQVTLRCSPISGHKSVSWYQQVLGQGPQFIFQYYEKEERGRGNFPDRFSARQFPNYSSELNVNALLLGDSALYLCASSLGQTNTGELFFGEGSRLTVL.

This clone came up a few times. V gene TRBV6-5 combines with J gene TRBJ1-3; tentative D call: TRBD1 (5 bases). Deletions cut 7 bases from V and 0 bases from J, with 10 bases between. The length of the CDR3 is 14 residues. The germline V gene encodes CDR1 MNHEY and CDR2 SVGAGI. The CDR3 DNA reads TGTGCCAGCACGCGGGACTTCTCTGGAAACACCATATATTTT. Translating gives CASTRDFSGNTIYF.

J is TRBJ1-3 and V is TRBV9; D is uncertain. The CDR3 is 12 amino acids. V lost 0 bases and J 2 bases, leaving 0 bases between the germline ends. Looked up from germline, CDR1 is SGDLS and CDR2 is YYNGEE. In DNA form, the CDR3 reads TGTGCCAGCAGCGTAGCTGGAAACACCATATATTTT. Its protein product is CASSVAGNTIYF.

The J gene is TRBJ1-2, the V gene TRBV2; TRBD1 is a possible D gene (6 bases). This CDR3 has 14 amino acids. The germline gives CDR1 SNHLY, CDR2 FYNNEI. V lost 3 bases, J lost 5 bases, and 13 bases lay in between. The CDR3: CASSEQGRQYGYTF. In nucleotides, the CDR3 is TGTGCCAGCAGTGAGCAGGGGCGGCAATATGGCTACACCTTC.

The chain employs TRBV9 and TRBJ2-1; the D gene is possibly TRBD1 (5 bases). The CDR3 consists of 16 residues. CDR1 is SGDLS and CDR2 is YYNGEE in the germline V gene. V lost 4 bases to trimming and J lost 0 bases, with 14 bases between them. This chain's CDR3 is CASSPNPRDSYNEQFF. Written as DNA, the CDR3 is TGTGCCAGCAGCCCAAACCCCAGGGACTCCTACAATGAGCAGTTCTTC. Based on the CDR3 plus reference TRBV9 and TRBJ2-1, the full variable domain is DSGVTQTPKHLITATGQRVTLRCSPRSGDLSVYWYQQSLDQGLQFLIQYYNGEERAKGNILERFSAQQFPDLHSELNLSSLELGDSALYFCASSPNPRDSYNEQFFGPGTRLTVL.

This rearrangement joins TRBV9 to TRBJ1-1, with no clear D. The CDR3 contains 16 residues. V lost 4 bases and J lost 4, with 20 bases in between. The V gene's germline CDR1 is SGDLS and CDR2 YYNGEE. The CDR3 DNA is TGTGCCAGCAGCCTCCTTCCCCCGGGCGAGGCCACTGAAGCTTTCTTT. Its protein is CASSLLPPGEATEAFF.

V and J are TRBV7-2 and TRBJ1-6, with D maybe TRBD1 (5 bases). In germline, CDR1 is SGHTA, CDR2 FQGNSA. With 5 bases removed from V and 7 bases from J, the gap between germline ends came to 12 bases. The CDR3 covers 14 residues. The CDR3 reads CASSLGALNSPLHF. The CDR3 DNA reads TGTGCCAGCAGCCTCGGGGCCCTCAATTCACCCCTCCACTTT. The complete variable domain, with remaining parts taken from reference TRBV7-2 and TRBJ1-6, reads GAGVSQSPSNKVTEKGKDVELRCDPISGHTALYWYRQSLGQGLEFLIYFQGNSAPDKSGLPSDRFSAERTGGSVSTLTIQRTQQEDSAVYLCASSLGALNSPLHFGNGTRLTVT.

The rearrangement joins TRBV27 to TRBJ2-7; D unclear. The CDR3 is 15 residues long. V was shortened by 2 bases and J by 1 base, with 12 bases between the two germline ends. The germline CDR1 and CDR2 sequences are MNHEY and SMNVEV (reference sequence). Here the CDR3 reads CASSLKASSSYEQYF. CDR3 sequence (DNA): TGTGCCAGCAGTTTAAAGGCTTCTTCTTCCTACGAGCAGTACTTC.

The chain has TRBV4-2 and TRBJ2-2, with D tentatively TRBD2 (6 bases). Germline loops: CDR1 LGHNA, CDR2 YNFKEQ. The CDR3 consists of 15 residues. Trimming left V 11 bases short and J 1 base short, with 17 bases between. CDR3: CAHSFEAGNTGELFF. The CDR3 coding sequence is TGTGCCCACTCCTTTGAAGCGGGGAACACCGGGGAGCTGTTTTTT.